The TCR beta chain described here comes from a study of CD8 T cells in ankylosing spondylitis. Study-level results: Significant enrichment of disease-linked clones was reported in matched ankylosing spondylitis synovial fluid. What seemed typical of ankylosing spondylitis blood was a TCR beta motif built from eight highly homologous variants.

The CDR3 length is 14 residues. The germline V and J ends were trimmed by 8 bases and 14 bases, with 22 bases remaining between them. Ten or more counts support this clonotype. The target antigen is unknown. Quantitative 5'-RACE with molecular barcodes was used to make the TCR beta libraries. TCRdb itself ran the 5' RACE reads through MiXCR, one entry per CDR3 protein. The sample holds more than 650,000 distinct CDR3 sequences, about 10% seen once. The chain employs TRBV12-3 or TRBV12-4 and TRBJ1-6; tentative D call: TRBD1 (5 bases). The sample comprised blood, either unsorted or a sorted T cell fraction (not recorded which). The sequence was collected from a male donor with ankylosing spondylitis. The CDR3 nucleotides are TGTGCCAGCTCTTTCCCGTTCAGGGCCTCATCCCTCCACTTT. Protein: CASSFPFRASSLHF.